This TCR beta chain was recorded in a study of blood T cell repertoires in COVID-19. Study in general: The United States, Italy and Spain supplied acute and convalescent COVID-19 samples.

Repertoires were generated with immunoSEQ multiplex PCR, while TCRdb's copy carries only in-frame clones and drops some. Here the sample spans 300,000 to 450,000 clones, around 87% being singletons. CDR3 length equals 14 residues. Germline loops: CDR1 SGHDT, CDR2 YYEEEE. The V gene end was trimmed by 4 bases and the J gene end by 5 bases; junction bases not matched to a gene: 5. Sequencing was done on a sample of peripheral blood. The gene calls are TRBV5-6 and TRBJ1-1; 10 bases map to TRBD1. This TCR derives from a human donor in a cohort sampled during active COVID-19. The CDR3 here is CASSGTGDRTEAFF. The CDR3 coding sequence is TGTGCCAGCAGCGGGACAGGGGACAGAACTGAAGCTTTCTTT.